This T cell receptor beta chain was captured in a study of blood T cells in healthy people across ages (dated by TCRdb to the mid-2010s). About the full investigation: In model experiments, roughly one uniquely barcoded TCR beta cDNA molecule per two T cells was captured by template switching. To avoid experimental bias, donors of different ages were randomly spread across the sequencing lanes. The study measured age-related changes in TCR beta repertoire diversity using deep sequencing normalized with unique cDNA molecular identifiers. Four age groups were formed from the donors: young (average approximately 15 years), middle-aged (around 41), aged (roughly 58) and long-lived (roughly 81). For two donors (one aged 18 to 30 and one aged 80 or older), the study analyzed two additional independent replicas of 1 million unique cDNA reads from the same blood draw.

Including the terminal cysteine and phenylalanine, the CDR3 comprises 13 residues. CDR3 DNA is the only sequence kept; it has 39 bases, read in frame from the first base. V is shortened by 4 bases, J by 6 bases, and the region joining them spans 10 bases. As concerns this clonotype: Which antigen it targets is not known. Base qualities are not provided; no much larger clone lies one nucleotide away.

Library creation used 5' RACE. A second PCR of about 7 to 12 cycles was performed with a sample-barcoded 5' primer and a J-beta primer mix. A template-switch 5' adaptor carrying 12 random nucleotides introduced a unique molecular identifier onto each TCR beta cDNA molecule. At least 2.5 million CDR3-containing paired-end reads were obtained from each sample. All of the RNA was converted into first-strand cDNA using the Mint cDNA synthesis kit, with a TRBC-specific oligonucleotide serving as the primer. All cDNA was treated with uracil-DNA glycosylase and then went through a first 18-cycle PCR with the universal primers M1SS and BC2_uni_R. Per the authors' processing: For normalization, 1 million high-quality reads were randomly selected from each sample, with every read carrying a distinct molecular identifier. Reads sharing molecular identifiers were discarded rather than binned into consensus sequences. MiTCR, with a Q25 quality threshold and the strictest error-elimination algorithm, was used for CDR3 identification, clonotype clustering and error correction. A nonparametric unseen species model with Euler transformation was used to estimate lower-bound total TCR beta diversity. TCRdb reran the public reads through fastp at Q25 and MiXCR, keeping productive beta chains. Every CDR3 protein is listed once, alongside the most common genes and DNA of its rows. The V and J calls were determined by TCRdb, not by the authors. Present in this sample are 1.8 million or so distinct CDR3 sequences, roughly two fifths of which were seen just once. 20% to 25% of the sample rests with the top ten.

Overall results and qualifications from the work: As age increased, observed TCR beta diversity per million T cells dropped in a roughly linear way, and a significant reduction was already evident by age about 40. Because the CMV infection status of the donors was unknown, age-related changes in expanded clonotypes may potentially have been confounded. Estimates of total diversity based on one million sequenced T cells were regarded as lower bounds and as underestimates. Compared with the aged group, the long-lived group had more naive CD4+ T cells, fewer expanded clones and increased TCR diversity, suggesting age selection. Bulk unsorted PBMC profiling prevented conclusive comparison of naive and antigen-experienced compartments. There was a strong correlation between observed TCR beta diversity and the percentage of naive T cells measured by flow cytometry.

The donors were roughly 39 Caucasian individuals from Russia, aged roughly 6 to 95 years, who were systemically healthy. Around 10 milliliters of peripheral blood were collected from each donor into EDTA-treated Vacutainer tubes. Ficoll-Paque density-gradient centrifugation was used to isolate PBMCs, with at least 6.5 million per sample. Total RNA was extracted from PBMCs with Trizol reagent, with at least 5 micrograms obtained per sample. The percentages of naive CD45RAhigh/CD27high T cells were determined by flow cytometry on a PBMC aliquot from every donor. The rearranged chain carries TRBV12-3 or TRBV12-4 and TRBJ2-1, with the D gene uncertain. The sample comprised blood. The TCR was taken from a human donor in good health. The CDR3 corresponds to CASSSNWFNEQFF. The sequenced DNA: TGTGCCAGCAGTTCCAACTGGTTCAATGAGCAGTTCTTC.